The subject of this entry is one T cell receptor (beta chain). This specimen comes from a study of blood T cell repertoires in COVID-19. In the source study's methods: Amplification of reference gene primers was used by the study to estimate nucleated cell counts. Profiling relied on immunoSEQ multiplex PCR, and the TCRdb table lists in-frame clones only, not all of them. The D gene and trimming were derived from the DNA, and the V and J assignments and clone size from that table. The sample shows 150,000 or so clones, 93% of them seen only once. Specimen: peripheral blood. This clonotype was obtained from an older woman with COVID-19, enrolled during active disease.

The CDR3 loop reads CASTETGIQETQYF. The CDR3 nucleotides read TGTGCCAGCACCGAAACAGGGATCCAAGAGACCCAGTACTTC. The chain recombines TRBV5-6 with TRBJ2-5; the D gene is possibly TRBD1 (6 bases). Trimming shortened V by 6 bases and J by 1 base, and 13 bases separated the two germline ends. Germline loops: CDR1 SGHDT, CDR2 YYEEEE. This CDR3 has 14 amino acids.